This T cell receptor (beta chain) was identified during a study of cytomegalovirus exposure and HLA in healthy donors. About the research overall: HLA-typed donors were the source of around 87 million unique TCRs, which an early data release held.

This PCR relied on a set of 60 Vbeta primers and 13 Jbeta primers. Sequencing used immunoSEQ multiplex PCR; TCRdb keeps in-frame clones, though not all of them. The top ten hold about 2% of the sample, which has 140,000 or so clones, 65% to 80% seen once. Study-level points and caveats: The study found most TCR sequences rare, yet found some public TCRs in many donors. Accurate predictions that matched the HLA-A and HLA-B alleles of most subjects were reportedly made from TCR beta sequences.

Comment on this clone: Its antigen is unidentified.

The specimen was PBMCs. This receptor was obtained from a woman aged 40 to 49 in good health and CMV-seronegative.

CDR3 sequence (DNA): TGCGCCAGCAGAGGGACTGCATACGAGCAGTACTTC. Protein sequence: CASRGTAYEQYF. This chain uses TRBV10-2 with TRBJ2-7, with D tentatively TRBD2 (6 bases). The CDR3 extends over 12 amino acids. Germline CDR1 and CDR2: WSHSY and SAAADI. V lost 6 bases, J lost 4 bases, and 10 bases lay in between.